The 32 T cell receptor beta chains listed next were all sequenced from one sample in a study of T cell repertoires in cytomegalovirus infection. The antigens these receptors bind are not known. One entry per CDR3 protein results from TCRdb running MiXCR on the reads. The table has about 830,000 distinct CDR3 sequences, around a third seen once. The source material was cultured CD8+ T cells from PBMCs, sampled from culture after CMV antigen stimulation. The receptors were sampled from a human donor in good health (CMV status not recorded). Some clones in this sample may be carry-over from other donors' samples.

To note about this clonotype: Mismatch with germline at one junction end may stem from a read error. The rearrangement joins TRBV5-3 to TRBJ2-7; tentative D call: TRBD1 (5 bases). TRBV5-3 is an ORF; its function is uncertain. This CDR3 is built from 14 residues. CDR3 DNA: TGTGCCAGAAGCTCTCGAAGGGGAATGCCCGAGCTGTACTTC. As protein: CARSSRRGMPELYF.

V and J are TRBV4-1 and TRBJ2-5; 10 bases match TRBD1. Germline V gene data show CDR1 as MGHRA and CDR2 as YSYEKL. Losses at the gene ends were 5 bases for V and 3 bases for J; bases not matched to a gene: 6. This CDR3 region has 15 residues. CDR3 protein: CASSYPGQGKETQYF. CDR3 DNA: TGCGCCAGCAGCTACCCGGGACAGGGGAAAGAGACCCAGTACTTC.

The table lists this clonotype with a count of one. The germline gene is not matched at one end of the junction; a read error may be the cause. J is TRBJ1-2 and V is TRBV7-9; D gene uncertain. The germline V gene has CDR1 SEHNR and CDR2 FQNEAQ (reference sequence). The CDR3 runs 10 residues. CDR3 residues: CASSLEEGLF. The CDR3 region has the DNA TGTGCCAGCAGCTTAGAGGAAGGTCTCTTC.

With regard to this clonotype: At one end, the junction sequence differs from germline, possibly due to a read error. This sequence joins TRBV27 and TRBJ2-6; perhaps TRBD1 as D (5 bases). Germline V gene sequence: CDR1 MNHEY, CDR2 SMNVEV (reference sequence). The CDR3 contains 14 residues. The CDR3 sequence: CVSTSGLGANVLTF. CDR3 sequence (DNA): TGTGTCAGCACTTCAGGGTTAGGGGCCAACGTCCTGACTTTC. The full variable domain, its missing parts supplied by reference TRBV27 and TRBJ2-6, is EAQVTQNPRYLITVTGKKLTVTCSQNMNHEYMSWYRQDPGLGLRQIYYSMNVEVTDKGDVPEGYKVSRKEKRNFPLILESPSPNQTSLYFCVSTSGLGANVLTFGAGSRLTVL.

V is TRBV13 and J is TRBJ2-3, with D perhaps being TRBD1 or TRBD2 (5 bases each). The CDR3 consists of 14 residues. Germline values: CDR1 PRHDT, CDR2 FYEKMQ (reference sequence). The germline V and J ends were trimmed by 6 bases and 4 bases, with 14 bases remaining between them. The CDR3 loop is CASSLEGIADTQYF. The CDR3 bases are TGTGCCAGCAGTCTTGAGGGGATAGCAGATACGCAGTATTTT.

The chain links TRBV7-8 to TRBJ1-2, with D possibly TRBD1 on 6 matching bases. CDR1 and CDR2 (germline): SGHVS, FQNEAQ. The CDR3 loop spans 14 amino acids. With 1 base removed from V and 4 bases from J, the gap between germline ends came to 10 bases. The CDR3 DNA reads TGTGCCAGCAGCTTAGACTGGACAGCCTATGGCTACACCTTC. It is translated as CASSLDWTAYGYTF. Full variable domain (remainder filled in from reference TRBV7-8 and TRBJ1-2): GAGVSQSPRYKVAKRGQDVALRCDPISGHVSLFWYQQALGQGPEFLTYFQNEAQLDKSGLPSDRFFAERPEGSVSTLKIQRTQQEDSAVYLCASSLDWTAYGYTFGSGTRLTVV.

This chain connects TRBV5-4 to TRBJ2-7; 14 bases are a match to TRBD2. CDR3 length: 16 amino acids. The germline V gene has CDR1 SGHNT and CDR2 YYREEE (reference sequence). V lost 4 bases to trimming and J lost 2 bases; unmatched junction nucleotides: 5. The chain's CDR3 is CASSRGLAGDPYEQYF. The DNA of the CDR3 is TGTGCCAGCAGCCGGGGACTAGCGGGGGACCCCTACGAGCAGTACTTC.

The rearrangement joins TRBV4-1 to TRBJ2-2; D is unclear. Trimming took 2 bases from V and 0 from J, leaving 16 bases between them. The CDR3 is 18 residues long. CDR1 is MGHRA, CDR2 YSYEKL, per germline. CDR3 loop: CASSQRYLDGANTGELFF. CDR3 coding DNA: TGCGCCAGCAGCCAAAGATACCTGGACGGTGCGAACACCGGGGAGCTGTTTTTT.

This clonotype was seen ten or more times. The rearrangement links TRBV7-2 to TRBJ2-1; 9 bases line up with TRBD2. The CDR3 consists of 16 residues. The V gene's germline CDR1 is SGHTA and CDR2 FQGNSA. The V gene end was trimmed by 2 bases and the J gene end by 7 bases; junction bases not matched to a gene: 9. The CDR3 sequence: CASSLPAGGPLNEQFF. The CDR3 DNA sequence: TGTGCCAGCAGCTTACCCGCGGGGGGGCCGTTGAATGAGCAGTTCTTC.

V usage is TRBV4-1 and J usage is TRBJ1-3; D is possibly TRBD1 (6 bases). The CDR3 covers 18 residues. Trimming removed 0 bases at V and 0 bases at J, with 15 bases between. CDR1 is MGHRA and CDR2 is YSYEKL in the germline V gene. The chain's CDR3 is CASSQEPDGGLSGNTIYF. The CDR3 DNA reads TGCGCCAGCAGCCAAGAGCCCGACGGGGGCCTCTCTGGAAACACCATATATTTT.

J is TRBJ1-2 and V is TRBV4-1; D not certain. The germline V and J ends were trimmed by 4 bases and 8 bases, with 17 bases remaining between them. CDR1 is MGHRA, CDR2 YSYEKL, per germline. The CDR3 consists of 14 residues. CDR3 in amino acids: CASSPGVGPGGYTF. The DNA for the CDR3 is TGCGCCAGCAGCCCCGGAGTTGGGCCTGGGGGCTACACCTTC.

The chain joins TRBV7-9 to TRBJ1-1; TRBD1 matches at 8 bases. The CDR3 is 14 residues long. Trimming at V came to 4 bases and at J to 4 bases, leaving 5 bases not matched to a gene. CDR1 SEHNR and CDR2 FQNEAQ come from the germline V gene (reference sequence). This chain's CDR3 is CASSSDRAVTEAFF. CDR3 bases: TGTGCCAGCAGCTCGGACAGGGCTGTCACTGAAGCTTTCTTT.

V usage is TRBV4-1 and J usage is TRBJ1-5, with D unresolved. V lost 4 bases to trimming and J lost 1 base, with 20 bases between them. The CDR3 covers 18 residues. Germline loops: CDR1 MGHRA, CDR2 YSYEKL. The DNA for the CDR3 is TGCGCCAGCAGCCCGGCAGGAGGGTCAATGCGGAGCAATCAGCCCCAGCATTTT. It yields the protein CASSPAGGSMRSNQPQHF.

This chain joins TRBV7-6 and TRBJ1-1; 9 bases match TRBD1. V lost 4 bases, J lost 7 bases, and 13 bases stayed unmatched. The CDR3 spans 16 residues. The germline V gene has CDR1 SGHVS and CDR2 FNYEAQ. The CDR3 reads CASSSRTHRGPHEAFF. The CDR3 nucleotides read TGTGCCAGCAGCTCAAGGACCCACAGGGGGCCCCATGAAGCTTTCTTT.

V and J are TRBV6-2 or TRBV6-3 and TRBJ2-4; D remains ambiguous. V shed 7 bases and J shed 9 bases, with 13 bases lying between them. CDR3 length: 12 residues. Looked up from germline, CDR1 is MNHEY and CDR2 is SVGEGT. The CDR3 bases are TGTGCCAGCACCCCCTCTGGCAGCATTCAGTACTTC. Translated, it gives CASTPSGSIQYF.

J is TRBJ2-2 and V is TRBV4-3, with D perhaps matching TRBD1 (6 bases). This CDR3 is 15 amino acids long. Deletions cut 4 bases from V and 6 bases from J, with 15 bases between. Germline CDR1 LGHNA, CDR2 YSLEER. Here the CDR3 DNA reads TGCGCCAGCAGCCCCCAATGGGGGCACCCCGGGGAGCTGTTTTTT. This sequence encodes CASSPQWGHPGELFF.

In its sample, this clonotype was seen a few times. The rearrangement uses TRBV19 and TRBJ2-3, with unresolved D. The CDR3 spans 14 residues. Per germline, CDR1 LNHDA and CDR2 SQIVND (reference sequence). The ends were cut back, 3 bases at V and 0 bases at J, with 7 bases in the middle. The chain's CDR3 is CASSIVGSTDTQYF. CDR3 DNA: TGTGCCAGTAGTATTGTAGGGAGCACAGATACGCAGTATTTT.

Of note for this clonotype: A much larger clonotype is one base distant, so this may be a read error. Here the CDR3 omits its conserved ending phenylalanine or tryptophan, so a read error is the likely source. CDR3 amino acids: CASRPRDRGNYGYTI. As DNA, the CDR3 is TGTGCCAGCAGACCCAGGGACAGGGGCAACTATGGCTACACCATC. The gene calls are TRBV7-6 and TRBJ1-2; 10 nucleotides match TRBD1. Germline V gene lookup returns CDR1 SGHVS and CDR2 FNYEAQ. This CDR3 is 15 amino acids long. With V trimmed by 6 bases and J by 2 bases, 6 bases remained unmatched.

This clonotype showed up just a few times. This sequence joins TRBV6-1 and TRBJ2-1; no reliable D call. Germline V lookup: CDR1 MNHNS, CDR2 SASEGT. The V and J ends lost 1 base and 7 bases respectively, with 2 bases between them. There are 11 residues in the CDR3. CDR3 sequence (DNA): TGTGCCAGCAGTGAAGAAAATGAGCAGTTCTTC. Translated: CASSEENEQFF.

The V and J genes are TRBV6-1 and TRBJ2-5; perhaps TRBD1 as D (6 bases). Per the germline V gene, CDR1 is MNHNS and CDR2 is SASEGT. This CDR3 is built from 16 residues. Trimming removed 2 bases at V and 6 bases at J, with 19 bases between. The CDR3 loop reads CASSEIPGGGGKTQYF. The CDR3 DNA follows: TGTGCCAGCAGTGAAATCCCCGGTGGGGGCGGAAAGACCCAGTACTTC.

Only a few counts were recorded for this clonotype. The rearrangement links TRBV6-1 to TRBJ1-1; D is ambiguous. This CDR3 spans 13 amino acids. Germline V gene lookup returns CDR1 MNHNS and CDR2 SASEGT. Trimming took 2 bases from V and 6 from J, leaving 10 bases between them. Here the CDR3 reads CASSERDDPEAFF. CDR3 DNA sequence: TGTGCCAGCAGTGAAAGAGATGACCCTGAAGCTTTCTTT.

This clonotype was seen repeatedly, ten times or more. V usage is TRBV7-9 and J usage is TRBJ2-2, with TRBD1 matching 7 bases. After removal of 4 bases from V and 1 base from J, the junction contained 9 bases not matched to a gene. Per the germline V gene, CDR1 is SEHNR and CDR2 is FQNEAQ (reference sequence). The CDR3 length is 17 residues. The CDR3, as DNA: TGTGCCAGCAGCTCCAACCGGGACAGCGGGAACACCGGGGAGCTGTTTTTT. Encoded protein: CASSSNRDSGNTGELFF. Drawing the rest from reference TRBV7-9 and TRBJ2-2, the complete variable domain is DTGVSQNPRHKITKRGQNVTFRCDPISEHNRLYWYRQTLGQGPEFLTYFQNEAQLEKSRLLSDRFSAERPKGSFSTLEIQRTEQGDSAMYLCASSSNRDSGNTGELFFGEGSRLTVL.

In DNA form, the CDR3 reads TGTGCCAGCAGCCATCCCCGGGACGGAGCGTACGAGCAGTACGTC. Amino acid sequence: CASSHPRDGAYEQYV. The V call is TRBV6-2 or TRBV6-3, the J call TRBJ2-7; either TRBD1 or TRBD2 may supply D (5 bases each). Trimming removed 6 bases at V and 4 bases at J, with 19 bases between. The length of the CDR3 is 15 residues. Germline V lookup: CDR1 MNHEY, CDR2 SVGEGT.

This clonotype was observed a few times. This chain connects TRBV6-6 to TRBJ1-2; D remains unclear. This CDR3 has 11 amino acids. Trimming took off 6 bases at V and 4 bases at J, with 6 bases between the two ends. Germline CDR1 is MNHNY and CDR2 is SVGAGI (reference sequence). The CDR3 loop reads CASRGSYGYTF. The CDR3 nucleotides are TGTGCCAGCAGGGGCAGCTATGGCTACACCTTC.

The table lists this clonotype with a few counts. The chain joins TRBV7-6 to TRBJ1-1; maybe TRBD1 (6 bases). The V gene lost 1 base and the J gene lost 11 bases, with 14 bases spanning the gap. CDR1 and CDR2 (germline): SGHVS, FNYEAQ. The CDR3 has 13 amino acids. The CDR3 coding sequence is TGTGCCAGCAGCTTAGAGGTCGGCGGGGGCGCTTTCTTT. Translation: CASSLEVGGGAFF.

This clonotype was found a few times. This chain links TRBV7-7 with TRBJ2-1; TRBD2 might be the D (6 bases). Germline values: CDR1 SSHAT, CDR2 FNYEAQ (reference sequence). V gave up 11 bases and J gave up 8 bases, with 22 bases separating them. The CDR3 is 14 residues long. The CDR3, as DNA: TGTGCCGTAGCCAGGATGGCCGGAGGGGATGAGCAGTTCTTC. This encodes CAVARMAGGDEQFF. The entire variable domain, with the rest obtained from reference TRBV7-7 and TRBJ2-1, is as follows: GAGVSQSPRYKVTKRGQDVTLRCDPISSHATLYWYQQALGQGPEFLTYFNYEAQPDKSGLPSDRFSAERPEGSISTLTIQRTEQRDSAMYRCAVARMAGGDEQFFGPGTRLTVL.

This clonotype was seen a single time. The chain carries TRBV19 and TRBJ1-5; D is unclear. V was shortened by 5 bases and J by 9 bases, with 17 bases between the two germline ends. Germline V gives CDR1 LNHDA, CDR2 SQIVND (reference sequence). There are 14 residues in the CDR3. CDR3 protein: CASSALGEGRPQHF. Here the CDR3 DNA reads TGTGCCAGTAGTGCTCTCGGAGAGGGTCGGCCCCAGCATTTT.

A word on this clonotype: Germline and junction disagree at one end, which may indicate a read error. CDR3 nucleotides: TGTGCCAGCAGCTTTCGACTAGCGAGCAGAGATACGCAGTATTTT. Translated, it gives CASSFRLASRDTQYF. The chain uses TRBV5-6 and TRBJ2-3; 8 bases align to TRBD2. The CDR3 has 15 residues. Germline values: CDR1 SGHDT, CDR2 YYEEEE.

A note on this clonotype: A far larger clone is one nucleotide away, so this likely arose from a read error. The gene calls are TRBV7-6 and TRBJ2-1; perhaps D is TRBD1 or TRBD2 (5 bases each). Germline CDR1 and CDR2: SGHVS and FNYEAQ. This CDR3 contains 14 residues. The CDR3 sequence: CASSLGGTYSEQFF. The DNA of the CDR3 is TGTGCCAGCAGCTTAGGGGGGACCTACAGTGAGCAGTTCTTC. Drawing the rest from reference TRBV7-6 and TRBJ2-1, the complete variable domain is GAGVSQSPRYKVTKRGQDVALRCDPISGHVSLYWYRQALGQGPEFLTYFNYEAQQDKSGLPNDRFSAERPEGSISTLTIQRTEQRDSAMYRCASSLGGTYSEQFFGPGTRLTVL.

This clonotype came up a few times. V and J are TRBV7-9 and TRBJ2-1, with a tentative D call TRBD2 (5 bases). Germline CDR1 is SEHNR and CDR2 is FQNEAQ (reference sequence). This CDR3 is built from 15 residues. Between the trimmed V and J ends, which lost 5 bases and 5 bases, there was a span of 16 bases. The CDR3 DNA sequence: TGTGCCAGCAGCCAGACCCCCCGAGGGCACAATGAGCAGTTCTTC. Amino acids: CASSQTPRGHNEQFF.

This rearrangement joins TRBV12-3 or TRBV12-4 to TRBJ2-7, with TRBD2 as a possible D gene (5 bases). CDR3 size: 13 residues. Trimming cost V 7 bases and J 9 bases, with 19 bases left between them. The CDR3 region is CASTSPGSLGQYF. The CDR3, as DNA: TGTGCCAGCACCTCCCCGGGAAGCCTCGGGCAGTACTTC.

This clonotype was counted only a few times. This chain joins TRBV7-6 and TRBJ1-4, with TRBD1 matching over 8 bases. J was trimmed by 12 bases and V by 4 bases; bases with no gene match: 4. Per germline, CDR1 SGHVS and CDR2 FNYEAQ. This CDR3 region has 12 residues. The CDR3 is CASSSADRELFF. CDR3 DNA: TGTGCCAGCAGCTCGGCGGACAGGGAACTGTTTTTT.